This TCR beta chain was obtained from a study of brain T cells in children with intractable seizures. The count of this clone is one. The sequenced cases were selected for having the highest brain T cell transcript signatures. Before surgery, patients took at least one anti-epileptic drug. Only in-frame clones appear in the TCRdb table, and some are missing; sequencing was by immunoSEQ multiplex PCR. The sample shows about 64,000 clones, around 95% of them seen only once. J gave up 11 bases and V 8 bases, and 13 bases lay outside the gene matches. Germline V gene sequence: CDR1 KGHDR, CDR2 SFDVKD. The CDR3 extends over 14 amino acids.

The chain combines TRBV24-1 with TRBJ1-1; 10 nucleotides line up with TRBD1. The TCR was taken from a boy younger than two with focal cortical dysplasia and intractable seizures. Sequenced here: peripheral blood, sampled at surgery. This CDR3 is CATIRDRGLGRAFF. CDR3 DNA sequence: TGTGCCACCATAAGGGACAGGGGCTTGGGAAGGGCTTTCTTT.